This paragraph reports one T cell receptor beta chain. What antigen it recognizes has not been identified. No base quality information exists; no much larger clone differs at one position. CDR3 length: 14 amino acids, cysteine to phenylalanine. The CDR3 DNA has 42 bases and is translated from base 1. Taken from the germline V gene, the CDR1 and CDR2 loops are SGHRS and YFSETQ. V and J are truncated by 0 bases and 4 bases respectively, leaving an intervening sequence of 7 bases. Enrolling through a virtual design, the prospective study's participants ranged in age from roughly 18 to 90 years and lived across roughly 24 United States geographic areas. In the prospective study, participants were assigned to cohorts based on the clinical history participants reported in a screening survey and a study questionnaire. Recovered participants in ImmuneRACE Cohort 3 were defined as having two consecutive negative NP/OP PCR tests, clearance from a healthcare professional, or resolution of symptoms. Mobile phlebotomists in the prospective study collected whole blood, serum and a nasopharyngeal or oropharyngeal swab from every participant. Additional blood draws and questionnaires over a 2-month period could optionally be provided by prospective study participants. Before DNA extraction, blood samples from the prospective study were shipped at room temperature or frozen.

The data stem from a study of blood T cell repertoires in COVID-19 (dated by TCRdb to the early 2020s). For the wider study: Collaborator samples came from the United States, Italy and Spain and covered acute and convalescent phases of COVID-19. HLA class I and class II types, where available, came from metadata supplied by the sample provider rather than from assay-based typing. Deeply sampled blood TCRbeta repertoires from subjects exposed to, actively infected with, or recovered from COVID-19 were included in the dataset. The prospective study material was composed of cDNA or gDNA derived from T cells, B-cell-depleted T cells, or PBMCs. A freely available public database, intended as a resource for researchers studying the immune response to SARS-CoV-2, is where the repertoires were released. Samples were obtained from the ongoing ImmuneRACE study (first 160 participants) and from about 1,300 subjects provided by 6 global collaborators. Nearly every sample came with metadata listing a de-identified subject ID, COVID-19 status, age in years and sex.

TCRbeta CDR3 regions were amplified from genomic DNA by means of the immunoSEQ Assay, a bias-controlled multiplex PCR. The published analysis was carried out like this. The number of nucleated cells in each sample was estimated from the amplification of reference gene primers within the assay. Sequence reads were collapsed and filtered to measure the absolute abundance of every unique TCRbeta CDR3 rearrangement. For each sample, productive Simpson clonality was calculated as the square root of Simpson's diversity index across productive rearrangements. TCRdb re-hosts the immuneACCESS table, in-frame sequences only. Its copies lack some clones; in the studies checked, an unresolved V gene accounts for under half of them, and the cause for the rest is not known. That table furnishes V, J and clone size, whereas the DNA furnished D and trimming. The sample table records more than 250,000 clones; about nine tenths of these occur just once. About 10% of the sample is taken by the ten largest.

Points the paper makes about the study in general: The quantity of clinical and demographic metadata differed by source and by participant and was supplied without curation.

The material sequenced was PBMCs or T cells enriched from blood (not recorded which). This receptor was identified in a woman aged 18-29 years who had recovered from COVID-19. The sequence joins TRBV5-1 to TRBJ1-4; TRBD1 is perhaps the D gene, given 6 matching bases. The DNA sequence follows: TGCGCCAGCAGCTTGGGGGACAATAATGAAAAACTGTTTTTT. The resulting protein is CASSLGDNNEKLFF.